These 27 T cell receptor beta chains originate from one sample sequenced in a study of blood T cell repertoires in COVID-19. This table comes from immunoSEQ multiplex PCR, and its TCRdb copy is limited to in-frame clones, with some not included. Altogether some 31,000 clones are present, roughly 92% being singletons, with the ten largest covering roughly 5%. The source material was peripheral blood. These receptors were taken from a human donor in a cohort sampled during active COVID-19.

The V gene is TRBV3-1 (or the pseudogene TRBV3-2), the J gene TRBJ2-4; D is ambiguous. Trimming pared 5 bases from V and 3 bases from J, leaving 8 bases between. This CDR3 is built from 13 residues. Germline lookup yields CDR1 LGHDT and CDR2 YNNKEL (reference sequence). CDR3 protein: CASSEQLKNIQYF. For the CDR3, the DNA is TGTGCCAGCAGCGAACAGCTCAAAAACATTCAGTACTTC.

The V and J genes are TRBV24-1 and TRBJ2-3; D is perhaps TRBD1 (7 bases). Germline CDR1 is KGHDR and CDR2 is SFDVKD. The CDR3 runs to 15 residues. Trimming removed 4 bases from V and 4 bases from J, with 14 bases in between. The CDR3: CATSDPGGRADTQYF. In nucleotides, the CDR3 is TGTGCCACCAGTGACCCAGGGGGGAGAGCAGATACGCAGTATTTT.

This clone was observed once. V and J are TRBV20-1 and TRBJ1-2; D remains unclear. Germline assignment: CDR1 DFQATT and CDR2 SNEGSKA (reference sequence). The CDR3 spans 11 residues. V gave up 5 bases and J gave up 4 bases, with 8 bases separating them. The CDR3 sequence: CSAVQLYGYTF. The DNA of the CDR3 is TGCAGTGCTGTCCAACTCTATGGCTACACCTTC.

The J gene is TRBJ1-1, the V gene TRBV4-2; no firm D call. V dropped 0 bases and J dropped 7 bases, with 12 bases sitting between them. This CDR3 has 14 residues. The germline gives CDR1 LGHNA, CDR2 YNFKEQ. The CDR3 DNA reads as TGTGCCAGCAGCCAAGACTTCGGGGATCGTGAAGCTTTCTTT. Its translation is CASSQDFGDREAFF.

The chain joins TRBV18 to TRBJ1-5; 11 bases match TRBD1. The CDR3 has 17 amino acids. The junction had 11 bases not matched to a gene; V was cut back by 6 bases and J by 4 bases. CDR1 and CDR2 from the germline V gene are KGHSH and LQKENI. The CDR3 loop is CASSPTPGQGGNQPQHF. In DNA form, the CDR3 reads TGTGCCAGCTCGCCTACACCGGGACAGGGGGGAAATCAGCCCCAGCATTTT.

The gene calls are TRBV10-3 and TRBJ2-5, with D hard to call. The germline V gene has CDR1 ENHRY and CDR2 SYGVKD. Trimming took off 6 bases at V and 1 base at J, with 3 bases between the two ends. This CDR3 is built from 11 residues. In DNA, the CDR3 is TGTGCCATCAGGGCCCAAGAGACCCAGTACTTC. Amino acids: CAIRAQETQYF.

The chain employs TRBV7-8 and TRBJ1-5; D is unresolved. Trimming shortened V by 5 bases and J by 1 base, and 9 bases separated the two germline ends. Looked up from germline, CDR1 is SGHVS and CDR2 is FQNEAQ. CDR3 length: 14 residues. The CDR3 nucleotides read TGTGCCAGCAGCCCTACCGCGAGCAATCAGCCCCAGCATTTT. It is translated as CASSPTASNQPQHF.

The chain joins TRBV27 to TRBJ1-6, with D possibly TRBD1 on 6 matching bases. CDR3 length: 16 amino acids. Per the germline V gene, CDR1 is MNHEY and CDR2 is SMNVEV (reference sequence). Trimming removed 1 base from V and 10 bases from J, with 17 bases in between. The chain's CDR3 is CASSLWGGGAESPLHF. CDR3 bases: TGTGCCAGCAGTTTATGGGGAGGGGGGGCCGAGTCACCCCTCCACTTT.

V and J are TRBV21-1 and TRBJ1-5. TRBV21-1 is shown as a pseudogene. The CDR3 consists of 16 residues. The CDR3 coding sequence is TGTGCCAGCAGCAGGCGGGACGATTTGCGAGAACAGCCCCAGCATTTT. Its translation: CASSRRDDLREQPQHF.

The chain has TRBV7-9 and TRBJ2-2; possible D gene TRBD1, 6 bases. V shed 5 bases and J shed 2 bases, with 21 bases lying between them. Looked up from germline, CDR1 is SEHNR and CDR2 is FQNEAQ (reference sequence). The CDR3 length is 18 residues. This CDR3 is CASSEDSPPKQNTGELFF. CDR3 coding DNA: TGTGCCAGCAGCGAGGACAGCCCACCCAAACAAAACACCGGGGAGCTGTTTTTT.

The genes are TRBV5-1 and TRBJ2-1; 10 positions agree with TRBD2. Germline values: CDR1 SGHRS, CDR2 YFSETQ. V dropped 2 bases and J dropped 5; count of bases not matched to a gene: 4. CDR3 length: 15 residues. CDR3: CASSFILAGHNEQFF. The CDR3 region has the DNA TGCGCCAGCAGCTTCATACTAGCGGGGCACAATGAGCAGTTCTTC. Full variable domain (remainder filled in from reference TRBV5-1 and TRBJ2-1): KAGVTQTPRYLIKTRGQQVTLSCSPISGHRSVSWYQQTPGQGLQFLFEYFSETQRNKGNFPGRFSGRQFSNSRSEMNVSTLELGDSALYLCASSFILAGHNEQFFGPGTRLTVL.

The chain couples TRBV27 to TRBJ2-3; D might be TRBD1 (6 bases). Germline loops: CDR1 MNHEY, CDR2 SMNVEV (reference sequence). The V end was cut by 5 bases, the J end by 1 base, with 13 bases between. This CDR3 region has 15 residues. The CDR3: CASSVFAGGTDTQYF. The DNA for the CDR3 is TGTGCCAGCAGTGTATTTGCAGGGGGCACAGATACGCAGTATTTT.

The V call is TRBV18, the J call TRBJ2-1; 8 bases map to TRBD2. The V gene's germline CDR1 is KGHSH and CDR2 LQKENI. V dropped 5 bases and J dropped 4; count of bases not matched to a gene: 4. The CDR3 is 14 amino acids. The CDR3 protein is CASSSSSGYNEQFF. Here the CDR3 DNA reads TGTGCCAGCTCAAGTTCTAGCGGGTACAATGAGCAGTTCTTC.

CDR3 nucleotides: TGTGCCAGCTCACCGGATCGGGGGAATGGCTACACCTTC. It is translated as CASSPDRGNGYTF. The chain recombines TRBV18 with TRBJ1-2; D is perhaps TRBD1 (5 bases). The CDR3 covers 13 residues. V lost 3 bases to trimming and J lost 6 bases, with 11 bases between them. Germline loops: CDR1 KGHSH, CDR2 LQKENI.

The chain is built from TRBV4-1 and TRBJ2-7, with 9 bases aligning to TRBD1. CDR1 is MGHRA and CDR2 is YSYEKL in the germline V gene. The CDR3 sequence is 18 residues long. V lost 2 bases, J lost 2 bases, and 13 bases stayed unmatched. CDR3 protein: CASSQSWGMTGGTYEQYF. The CDR3 coding sequence is TGCGCCAGCAGCCAAAGCTGGGGAATGACAGGGGGAACCTACGAGCAGTACTTC.

This sequence joins TRBV12-3 or TRBV12-4 and TRBJ2-1, with 7 positions matching TRBD2. Losses at the gene ends were 7 bases for V and 9 bases for J; bases not matched to a gene: 6. CDR3 length equals 12 residues. CDR3 sequence (DNA): TGTGCCAGCATGATGGGGGGGGGTGAGCAGTTCTTC. The encoded protein is CASMMGGGEQFF.

The chain joins TRBV10-3 to TRBJ1-2; 9 nucleotides agree with TRBD1. Unmatched junction bases numbered 8, after V lost 9 bases and J lost 6 bases. Germline values: CDR1 ENHRY, CDR2 SYGVKD. This CDR3 has 13 residues. The CDR3 here is CAIFPGQGNGYTF. The DNA for the CDR3 is TGTGCCATATTTCCGGGACAGGGAAATGGCTACACCTTC.

The chain uses TRBV5-1 and TRBJ2-1, with D maybe TRBD1 (5 bases). This CDR3 comprises 13 residues. Trimming took 4 bases from V and 7 from J, leaving 12 bases between them. Per the germline V gene, CDR1 is SGHRS and CDR2 is YFSETQ. This CDR3 reads CASSVADRNEQFF. CDR3 nucleotide sequence: TGCGCCAGCAGCGTGGCAGACAGAAATGAGCAGTTCTTC.

The chain is built from TRBV6-5 and TRBJ1-1, with D perhaps matching TRBD1 (6 bases). CDR1 MNHEY and CDR2 SVGAGI come from the germline V gene. There are 13 residues in the CDR3. V lost 7 bases and J lost 1, with 10 bases in between. CDR3 DNA: TGTGCCAGCACCGAGACAGGGAACACTGAAGCTTTCTTT. This gives the protein CASTETGNTEAFF.

This clone was seen just once. The chain combines TRBV5-5 with TRBJ2-3; a weak D match, TRBD2 (6 bases). CDR1 and CDR2 (germline): SGHKS, YYEKEE (reference sequence). The V end lost 4 bases, the J end lost 2 bases, and 17 bases lay between the germline ends. This CDR3 has 16 residues. The DNA of the CDR3 is TGTGCCAGCAGCCCCCGGGCGGGAACAAACACAGATACGCAGTATTTT. This codes for CASSPRAGTNTDTQYF.

The chain joins TRBV12-3 or TRBV12-4 to TRBJ1-4; D unresolved. Deletions cut 6 bases from V and 4 bases from J, with 3 bases between. This CDR3 is built from 11 residues. CDR3 nucleotide sequence: TGTGCCAGCAGCTTTAATGAAAAACTGTTTTTT. Residues: CASSFNEKLFF.

The V call is TRBV6-2 or TRBV6-3, the J call TRBJ2-3; 13 nucleotides agree with TRBD2. This CDR3 has 15 amino acids. With V trimmed by 4 bases and J by 6 bases, 4 bases remained unmatched. Germline CDR1 MNHEY, CDR2 SVGEGT. Written as DNA, the CDR3 is TGTGCCAGCAGTTGGACTAGCGGGGGCGGGGATACGCAGTATTTT. Translated: CASSWTSGGGDTQYF.

The chain has TRBV10-2 and TRBJ2-1; 10 positions match TRBD2. Germline CDR1 WSHSY, CDR2 SAAADI. This CDR3 comprises 15 residues. Trimming at V came to 1 base and at J to 5 bases, leaving 2 bases not matched to a gene. The CDR3 nucleotides are TGCGCCAGCAGTGAGTGGACTAGCGGACACAATGAGCAGTTCTTC. Protein: CASSEWTSGHNEQFF.

This chain links TRBV10-3 with TRBJ1-6; TRBD1 agrees at 8 bases. CDR3 length: 14 residues. With 3 bases clipped from V and 10 bases from J, the junction kept 5 bases outside the gene matches. In germline, CDR1 is ENHRY, CDR2 SYGVKD. CDR3 sequence (DNA): TGTGCCATCAGTGAAGGACAGGGCCGGTCACCCCTCCACTTT. This encodes CAISEGQGRSPLHF.

The chain recombines TRBV24-1 with TRBJ2-3, with D hard to call. V was trimmed by 1 base and J by 1 base, leaving 8 bases between them. The germline gives CDR1 KGHDR, CDR2 SFDVKD. The CDR3 totals 15 residues. CDR3 in amino acids: CATSDLSSGTDTQYF. The CDR3 bases are TGTGCCACCAGTGATTTATCCTCCGGCACAGATACGCAGTATTTT.

The chain joins TRBV5-8 to TRBJ2-7; 7 nucleotides match TRBD1. Germline V gives CDR1 SGHTS, CDR2 YDEGEE. Trimming removed 4 bases from V and 5 bases from J; junction bases left unmatched: 9. The length of the CDR3 is 14 residues. The DNA of the CDR3 is TGTGCCAGCAGCCCTCACAGGGGATCAGACGAGCAGTACTTC. Its translation: CASSPHRGSDEQYF.

The chain combines TRBV5-1 with TRBJ2-5; 11 bases match TRBD1. Germline assignment: CDR1 SGHRS and CDR2 YFSETQ. After removal of 1 base from V and 4 bases from J, the junction contained 3 bases not matched to a gene. The CDR3 runs 15 residues. The CDR3 here is CASSLTGTGGETQYF. The CDR3 region has the DNA TGCGCCAGCAGCTTGACCGGGACAGGGGGAGAGACCCAGTACTTC.